This T cell receptor (beta chain) is drawn from a study of blood T cell repertoires in COVID-19 (dated by TCRdb to the early 2020s). Context from the whole study: Samples covering the acute and convalescent phases of COVID-19 were provided by collaborators in the United States, Italy and Spain. The material from the prospective study consisted of cDNA or gDNA derived from T cells, B-cell-depleted T cells, or PBMCs. Deeply sampled blood TCRbeta repertoires from subjects exposed to, actively infected with, or recovered from COVID-19 were included in the dataset. The repertoires were released in a freely available public database meant as a resource for research on the immune response to SARS-CoV-2. Samples came from the ongoing ImmuneRACE study (first 160 participants) plus 1,254 subjects from 6 global collaborators. The sample metadata nearly always contained a de-identified subject ID, COVID-19 status, age in years and sex. Where available, HLA class I and class II types were taken from metadata supplied by the sample provider and were not determined by assay-based typing.

General findings and caveats noted by the study authors: The amount of clinical and demographic metadata varied by source and participant and was provided uncurated.

At one collaborating source in Seattle, patients were enrolled during active infection and were followed longitudinally through the course of disease. Collaborating institutions collected whole blood in K2EDTA tubes following their own protocols. For TCRbeta analysis, collaborator samples were shipped as frozen whole blood, as isolated PBMCs, or as DNA extracted from either sample type. TCRbeta CDR3 regions were amplified from genomic DNA by means of the immunoSEQ Assay, a bias-controlled multiplex PCR. The original methods were these. The number of nucleated cells in each sample was estimated by amplification of reference gene primers within the assay. To quantify the absolute abundance of each unique TCRbeta CDR3 rearrangement, sequence reads were collapsed and filtered. For each sample, productive Simpson clonality was calculated by taking the square root of Simpson's diversity index across productive rearrangements. TCRdb obtained this table from immuneACCESS and retained in-frame rearrangements with V and J assigned. These tables miss some clones; where compared with another copy, unresolved V genes account for less than half of the shortfall, and the remainder is unexplained. V, J and clone size derive from that table, while D and trimming were established from the DNA sequence. Counted in this sample were hundreds of thousands of clones; 70% to 90% of them appeared once. Less than 0.95% of the sample is held by the ten biggest clonotypes.

For this clone: Its specific antigen is unknown. There are no base qualities to consult, and no much larger clone falls within one base.

CDR1 LNHDA and CDR2 SQIVND are derived from the germline V gene (reference sequence). From V the trimming removes 3 bases and from J it removes 5 bases, while the gene matches leave 3 bases of the junction unaccounted for. The CDR3 spans 14 residues, from the cysteine through the phenylalanine. Of all the DNA, just the CDR3 is kept, 42 bases in frame from base 1. What was sequenced was peripheral blood. This receptor was identified in a man aged 18 to 30 with COVID-19, enrolled during active disease. The sequence links TRBV19 to TRBJ2-1, with 8 bases matching TRBD2. CDR3 loop: CASSITSGNNEQFF. The sequenced DNA: TGTGCCAGTAGTATCACTAGCGGTAACAATGAGCAGTTCTTC.